These 6 T cell receptor beta chains share one sample of origin, sequenced in a study of response to subunit inactivated influenza vaccine (dated by TCRdb to the late 2010s). Libraries were prepared through RT-PCR. TCRdb names Illumina HiSeq 2500 as the instrument used. TCRdb applied fastp at Q25 and MiXCR to the public reads, then kept only in-frame beta chains. Each entry merges the rows of one CDR3 protein and shows their most common DNA and genes. Recorded for this sample are fewer than 600,000 distinct CDR3 sequences; roughly 7.9% of them occurred a single time. The leading ten clones occupy roughly 14% of the sample. The sample was PBMCs from blood, taken less than 30 months after vaccination. All receptors derive from a man between 50 and 70 years old who received an inactivated influenza vaccine. Donor details come from another sample of the same person, matched by shared clones.

The rearrangement uses TRBV4-1 and TRBJ2-2, with D possibly matching TRBD2 (5 bases). Germline assignment: CDR1 MGHRA and CDR2 YSYEKL. CDR3 length: 16 amino acids. Trimming removed 1 base from V and 6 bases from J, with 15 bases in between. The CDR3 sequence: CASSQVPGRAAGELFF. The CDR3, as DNA: TGCGCCAGCAGCCAAGTACCGGGAAGAGCAGCCGGGGAGCTGTTTTTT.

This chain links TRBV7-2 with TRBJ1-1, with D unclear. This CDR3 spans 13 amino acids. Germline CDR1 is SGHTA and CDR2 is FQGNSA. Trimming removed 1 base at V and 11 bases at J, with 14 bases between. The CDR3 loop is CASSLEGRSPAFF. For the CDR3, the DNA is TGTGCCAGCAGCTTAGAAGGACGTTCCCCGGCTTTCTTT.

This chain links TRBV6-1 with TRBJ1-2; 7 bases agree with TRBD1. CDR1 is MNHNS, CDR2 SASEGT, per germline. V shed 7 bases, J shed 4 bases, and the junction held 15 bases outside the gene matches. The CDR3 runs to 16 residues. The CDR3 is CASTTAGTVKTYGYTF. CDR3 sequence (DNA): TGTGCCAGCACCACGGCCGGGACAGTGAAGACCTATGGCTACACCTTC.

This clonotype has at least ten counts. The J gene is TRBJ2-7, the V gene TRBV20-1; D unresolved. In germline, CDR1 is DFQATT, CDR2 SNEGSKA (reference sequence). The CDR3 totals 9 residues. Trimming removed 5 bases from V and 5 bases from J, with 4 bases in between. DNA of the CDR3: TGCAGTGCTGGGGACGAGCAGTACTTC. Its protein product is CSAGDEQYF.

The rearrangement uses TRBV15 and TRBJ2-7; no reliable D call. Per germline, CDR1 LNHNV and CDR2 YYDKDF (reference sequence). V was cut by 5 bases and J by 0 bases, with 17 bases left in between. The CDR3 spans 16 residues. The CDR3 DNA reads as TGTGCCACCAGCGGCCTTACGGCCTCCTTCTCCTACGAGCAGTACTTC. Translating it yields CATSGLTASFSYEQYF.

This sequence joins TRBV9 and TRBJ2-6; D gene ambiguous. The CDR3 contains 16 residues. From germline, CDR1 is SGDLS and CDR2 YYNGEE. The V and J ends lost 4 bases and 2 bases respectively, with 13 bases between them. For the CDR3, the DNA is TGTGCCAGCAGCCCCCATGGGTTTGCTGGGGCCAACGTCCTGACTTTC. Translated: CASSPHGFAGANVLTF.